This section outlines one T cell receptor (beta chain) sequence together with its context. This specimen comes from a study of OX40 agonist ivuxolimab in advanced cancers. The ends were cut back, 4 bases at V and 2 bases at J, with 15 bases in the middle. This CDR3 contains 15 residues. Germline V gene lookup returns CDR1 SNHLY and CDR2 FYNNEI. TCRdb's copy holds only in-frame clones and misses some; the assay was immunoSEQ multiplex PCR. The data hold some 14,000 clones, with 77% observed a single time. Here the sequenced sample was CD4+ or CD8+ T cells sorted from blood, taken in a trial of the OX40 agonist ivuxolimab. The chain links TRBV2 to TRBJ2-7; D is perhaps TRBD2 (5 bases). The sequence came from an adult with an advanced solid tumor such as melanoma, head and neck, liver or kidney cancer. The CDR3 is CASSVERAATYEQYF. Here the CDR3 DNA reads TGTGCCAGCAGTGTTGAGAGGGCAGCGACCTACGAGCAGTACTTC.